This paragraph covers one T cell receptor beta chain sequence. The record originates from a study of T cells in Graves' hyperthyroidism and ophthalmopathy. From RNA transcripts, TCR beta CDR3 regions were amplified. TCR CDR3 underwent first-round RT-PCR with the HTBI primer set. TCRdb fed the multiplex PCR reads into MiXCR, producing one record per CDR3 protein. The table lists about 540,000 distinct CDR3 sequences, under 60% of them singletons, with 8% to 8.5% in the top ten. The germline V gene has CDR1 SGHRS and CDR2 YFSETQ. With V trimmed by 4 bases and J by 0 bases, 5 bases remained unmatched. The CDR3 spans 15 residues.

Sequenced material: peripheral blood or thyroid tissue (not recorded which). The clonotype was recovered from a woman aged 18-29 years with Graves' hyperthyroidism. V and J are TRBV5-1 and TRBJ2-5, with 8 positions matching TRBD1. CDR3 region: CASSPDRANQETQYF. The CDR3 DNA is TGCGCCAGCAGCCCGGACAGGGCCAACCAAGAGACCCAGTACTTC.